These T cell receptor beta chains were read from a single sample in a study of T cells after yellow fever vaccination. TCRdb ran MiXCR on the 5' RACE reads and lists one entry per CDR3 protein. The sample yields 320,000 or so distinct CDR3 sequences, less than 9.5% seen once. Source: PBMCs, taken about 41 days after the first yellow fever vaccination. The receptors stem from a young man who received the YFV17D yellow fever vaccine. The CDR3 runs from the conserved cysteine through the conserved F or W. D genes are given only for firm matches. Size is stated for part of the rows, as once, few or many counts, or as a class when the clone is expanded.

>TRBJ2-3|-|TRBV9|few
TGTGCCAGCAGCGTAGAGGTAGGGGGGCCCGGAGATACGCAGTATTTT
CASSVEVGGPGDTQYF
>TRBJ2-2|-|TRBV4-1|-
TGCGCCAGCAGCCAAGAACCTCAGGCCGGGGAGCTGGTTTTT
CASSQEPQAGELVF
>TRBJ2-5|TRBD1|TRBV11-2|-
TGTGCCAGCGCTGGACAGGGGTACCAAGAGACCCAGTACTTC
CASAGQGYQETQYF
>TRBJ2-3|TRBD2|TRBV3-1|few
TGTGCCAGCAGCCAAGGACTAGCGGGGATAAGCACAGATACGCAGTATTTT
CASSQGLAGISTDTQYF
>TRBJ1-2|TRBD1|TRBV6-5|many
TGTGCCAGCAGTTTAAGACCCACAGGGGGCGATGGCTACACCTTC
CASSLRPTGGDGYTF
>TRBJ1-1|TRBD1|TRBV19|few
TGTGCCAGTAGTTTCTCCGGACAGGGATCCACTGAAGCTTTCTTT
CASSFSGQGSTEAFF
>TRBJ2-3|-|TRBV20-1|few
TGCAGTGCTAGAGCCCCCTTAACAGATACGCAGTATTTT
CSARAPLTDTQYF
>TRBJ1-2|-|TRBV10-3|few
TGTGCCATCAGCGGCGTGGAGGCTAACTATGGCTACACCTTC
CAISGVEANYGYTF
>TRBJ1-1|-|TRBV9|many
TGTGCCAGCAGCGTAGCCCCTTGGGGGGCCATGAACACTGAAGCTTTCTTT
CASSVAPWGAMNTEAFF
>TRBJ2-1|-|TRBV4-1|-
TGCGCCAGCAGCCTCCTATCCGGGCCACACAATGAGCAGTTCTTC
CASSLLSGPHNEQFF
>TRBJ1-4|-|TRBV4-3|-
TGCGCCAGCAGCCAGCCGTCAGACTATAATGAAAAACTGTTTTTT
CASSQPSDYNEKLFF
>TRBJ2-5|-|TRBV7-8|few
TGTGCCAGCAGACTCGGACGGGCGGGCCAAGAGACCCAGTACTTC
CASRLGRAGQETQYF
>TRBJ1-6|-|TRBV20-1|-
TGCAGCGGAGGACCGGATGATTCACCCCTCCACTTT
CSGGPDDSPLHF
>TRBJ1-6|-|TRBV6-5|-
TGTGCCAGCAGTCCTTCACAGGGATTTAATTCACCCCTCCACTTT
CASSPSQGFNSPLHF
>TRBJ2-3|TRBD2|TRBV20-1|-
TGCAGTGCTAGAGATCGGGGGGGCCGGTTTACAGATACGCAGTATTTT
CSARDRGGRFTDTQYF
>TRBJ1-1|TRBD1|TRBV5-4|few
TGTGCCAGCACCAAAGGACAGGGAAACACTGAAGCTTTCTTT
CASTKGQGNTEAFF
>TRBJ2-5|-|TRBV4-2|many
TGTGCCAGCAGCCAAGACGGACGGGAGACCCAGTACTTC
CASSQDGRETQYF
>TRBJ2-7|TRBD1|TRBV5-5|-
TGTGCCAGCAGCTGGAGTAAGGACAGGGGGATATACGAGCAGTACTTC
CASSWSKDRGIYEQYF
>TRBJ1-1|-|TRBV6-2/TRBV6-3|-
TGTGCCAGCAGCCCCGAGGGGGGGATAGCTTTCTTT
CASSPEGGIAFF
>TRBJ2-1|-|TRBV15|many
TGTGCCACCACTCGGAGCAATGAGCAGTTCTTC
CATTRSNEQFF
>TRBJ2-3|-|TRBV7-6|many
TGTGCCAGCAGCTTAGCGGGGGGACGCACAGATACGCAGTATTTT
CASSLAGGRTDTQYF
>TRBJ2-5|-|TRBV30|-
TGTGCCTGGAGTGCTCAAGAGACCCAGTACTTC
CAWSAQETQYF
>TRBJ2-2|-|TRBV9|-
TGTGCCAGCAGCGCCCCGAGAAGGCGGGGCAACACCGGGGAGCTGTTTTTT
CASSAPRRRGNTGELFF
>TRBJ2-5|-|TRBV12-3/TRBV12-4|few
TGTGCCAGCCGACGAGGAGAGGCGCCAGAGACCCAGTACTTC
CASRRGEAPETQYF
>TRBJ2-2|TRBD1|TRBV10-3|-
TGTGCCATCAGGGGGACAGCGAACACCGGGGAGCTGTTTTTT
CAIRGTANTGELFF
>TRBJ2-2|TRBD2|TRBV9|many
TGTGCCAGCAGCGTAGGGGAGGGAACGGGCACCGGGGAGCTGTTTTTT
CASSVGEGTGTGELFF
>TRBJ1-1|TRBD1|TRBV12-3/TRBV12-4|few
TGTGCCAGCAATATAGACAGGGCCGTCTTTCAGACTGAAGCTTTCTTT
CASNIDRAVFQTEAFF
>TRBJ2-4|-|TRBV7-2|few
TGTGCCAGCAGCTTATATGGAGGCAAAAACATTCAGTACTTC
CASSLYGGKNIQYF
>TRBJ2-1|-|TRBV19|-
TGTGCCAGTAGTATACTGGCGGGGGCTAACAATGAGCAGTTCTTC
CASSILAGANNEQFF
>TRBJ2-2|TRBD1|TRBV7-8|-
TGTGCCAGCAGCGACCCAGGCAGGGGGCATGCCGGGGAGCTGTTTTTT
CASSDPGRGHAGELFF
>TRBJ2-4|-|TRBV6-1|-
TGTGCCAGCAGTGAGCGCAGGGGCAGTTACATTCAGTACTTC
CASSERRGSYIQYF
>TRBJ2-1|TRBD2|TRBV7-2|-
TGTGCCAGCAGCTTAAGGCTAGCGGGGGGAGACAATGAGCAGTTCTTC
CASSLRLAGGDNEQFF
>TRBJ2-1|TRBD2|TRBV7-6|-
TGTGCCAGCAGCTTAATGGGGGGGGTGGCGGGGCGAATCAATGAGCAGTTCTTC
CASSLMGGVAGRINEQFF
>TRBJ1-2|TRBD1|TRBV7-8|-
TGTGCCAGCAGCACCGGGACAGAGATCTATGGCGGCTACACCTTC
CASSTGTEIYGGYTF
>TRBJ2-2|-|TRBV20-1|few
TGCAGTGCACCTAAGGACAGGAACACCGGGGAGCTGTTTTTT
CSAPKDRNTGELFF
>TRBJ2-6|-|TRBV19|few
TGTGCCAGTAGTACGCAACAGGGTGCAGGGGCCAACGTCCTGACTTTC
CASSTQQGAGANVLTF
>TRBJ2-3|-|TRBV9|-
TGTGCCAGCAGTGATTTACAGGGAGGGACAGATACGCAGTATTTT
CASSDLQGGTDTQYF
>TRBJ1-6|-|TRBV9|many
TGTGCCAGCAGCGTAGCGGCCACCCGATATAATTCACCCCTCCACTTT
CASSVAATRYNSPLHF
>TRBJ2-3|TRBD2|TRBV20-1|few
TGCAGTGCTAGCTCGTGGGGGGGGACGATAGACACAGATACGCAGTATTTT
CSASSWGGTIDTDTQYF
>TRBJ1-2|TRBD1|TRBV29-1|-
TGCAGCGTTGATGGGGGACAGGGGGAGGGAGGCTACACCTTC
CSVDGGQGEGGYTF
>TRBJ2-5|TRBD2|TRBV11-2|few
TGTGCCAGCAGCTTAAGGTCGAGGACTAGCGGCAAACAAGAGACCCAGTACTTC
CASSLRSRTSGKQETQYF
>TRBJ2-2|TRBD1|TRBV24-1|-
TGTGCCACCAGTGGGACAGGGGCTCCCGGGGAGCTGTTTTTT
CATSGTGAPGELFF